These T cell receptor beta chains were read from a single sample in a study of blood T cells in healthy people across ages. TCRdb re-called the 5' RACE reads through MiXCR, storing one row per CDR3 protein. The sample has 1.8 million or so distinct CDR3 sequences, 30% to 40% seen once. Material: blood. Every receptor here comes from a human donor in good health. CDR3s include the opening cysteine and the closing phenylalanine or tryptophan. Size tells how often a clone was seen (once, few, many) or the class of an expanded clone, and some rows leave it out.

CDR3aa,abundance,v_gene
CASSQAGTGSFYGYTF,.,TRBV4-2
CSAAQGGGETQYF,.,TRBV29-1
CASSEYFPLPQGGNYGYTF,.,TRBV25-1
CASSPIQGAAATNEKLFF,.,TRBV28
CASIGGYYGYTF,many,TRBV10-3
CSAPGQGVDEQYF,many,TRBV20-1
CSARRENSYEQYF,.,TRBV20-1
CSASDRHNSPLHF,.,TRBV20-1
CASSSGSSEQFF,.,TRBV5-5
CAISESKTDAESAGEAFF,.,TRBV10-3
CATSTLGQGRSNEQFF,.,TRBV25-1